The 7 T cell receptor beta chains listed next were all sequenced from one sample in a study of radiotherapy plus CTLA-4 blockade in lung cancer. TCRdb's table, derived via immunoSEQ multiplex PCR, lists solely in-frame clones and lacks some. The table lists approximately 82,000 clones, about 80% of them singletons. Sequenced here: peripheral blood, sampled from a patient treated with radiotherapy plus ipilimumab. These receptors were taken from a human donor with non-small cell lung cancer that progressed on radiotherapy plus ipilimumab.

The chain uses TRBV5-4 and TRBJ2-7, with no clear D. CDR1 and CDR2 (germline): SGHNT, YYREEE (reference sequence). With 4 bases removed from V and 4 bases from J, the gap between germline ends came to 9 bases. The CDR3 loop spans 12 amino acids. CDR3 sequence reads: CASSVGSYEQYF. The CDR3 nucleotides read TGTGCCAGCAGCGTTGGGTCGTACGAGCAGTACTTC.

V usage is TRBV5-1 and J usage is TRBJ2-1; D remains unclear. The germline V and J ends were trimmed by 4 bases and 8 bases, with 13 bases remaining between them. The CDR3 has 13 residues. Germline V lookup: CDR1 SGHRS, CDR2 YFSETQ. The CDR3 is CASSNSGFDEQFF. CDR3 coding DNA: TGCGCCAGCAGCAATAGTGGGTTCGATGAGCAGTTCTTC.

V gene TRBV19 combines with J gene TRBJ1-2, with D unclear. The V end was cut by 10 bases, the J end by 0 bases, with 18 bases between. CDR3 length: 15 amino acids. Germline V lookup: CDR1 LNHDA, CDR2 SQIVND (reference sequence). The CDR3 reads CAIHSVGGPNYGYTF. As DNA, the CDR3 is TGTGCCATCCATTCGGTAGGAGGCCCTAACTATGGCTACACCTTC. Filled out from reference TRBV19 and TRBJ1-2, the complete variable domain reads DGGITQSPKYLFRKEGQNVTLSCEQNLNHDAMYWYRQDPGQGLRLIYYSQIVNDFQKGDIAEGYSVSREKKESFPLTVTSAQKNPTAFYLCAIHSVGGPNYGYTFGSGTRLTVV.

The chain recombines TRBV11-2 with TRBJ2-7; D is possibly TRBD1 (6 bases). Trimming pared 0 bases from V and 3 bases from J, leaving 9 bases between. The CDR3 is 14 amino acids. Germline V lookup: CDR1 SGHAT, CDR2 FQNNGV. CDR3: CASSLEVRGYEQYF. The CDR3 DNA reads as TGTGCCAGCAGCTTAGAAGTCAGGGGCTACGAGCAGTACTTC.

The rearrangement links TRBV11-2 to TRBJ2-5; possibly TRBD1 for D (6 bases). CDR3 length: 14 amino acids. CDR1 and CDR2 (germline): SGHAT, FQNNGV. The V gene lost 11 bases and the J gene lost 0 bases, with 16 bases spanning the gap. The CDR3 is CASRGVGNQETQYF. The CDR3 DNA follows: TGTGCCTCCAGGGGCGTGGGCAACCAAGAGACCCAGTACTTC.

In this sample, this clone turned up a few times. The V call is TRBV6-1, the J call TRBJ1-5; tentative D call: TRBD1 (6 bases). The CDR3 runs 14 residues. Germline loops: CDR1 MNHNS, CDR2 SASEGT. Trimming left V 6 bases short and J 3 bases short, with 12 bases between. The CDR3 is CASSETGFNQPQHF. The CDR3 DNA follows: TGTGCCAGCAGCGAAACAGGGTTCAATCAGCCCCAGCATTTT.

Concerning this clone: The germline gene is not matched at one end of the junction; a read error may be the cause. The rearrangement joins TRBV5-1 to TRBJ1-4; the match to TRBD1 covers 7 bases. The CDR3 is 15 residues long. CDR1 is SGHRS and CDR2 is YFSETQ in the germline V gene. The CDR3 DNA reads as TGCGCCAGCAGCTTGGGGAGGGGGCGCGATGAAAAACTGCTTTTT. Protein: CASSLGRGRDEKLLF.